This TCR beta chain came from a study of T cells after yellow fever vaccination. In the study overall: Fractions with few cells were prepared using SMART-Seq v4 Ultra Low Input. Points from the study as a whole: Boosting was followed by the reappearance of most primary-vaccination clones (approximately 97% CD4, 85% to 90% CD8). Any FACS-sorted repertoire could hold abundant clonotypes that contaminate it from the bulk population.

The CDR3 consists of 15 residues. V was pared by 0 bases and J by 10 bases, with 17 bases between. Germline V CDR1 and CDR2: SGHRS, YFSETQ. For TCR, cDNA came from 5'RACE template switching, which added a universal primer site and UMIs. Each CDR3 protein is one row after TCRdb ran MiXCR on the 5' RACE reads. This sample yields 350,000 to 450,000 distinct CDR3 sequences, of which roughly 6.1% are seen a single time; over 14% belongs to the top ten. Many counts were recorded for this clonotype. Its antigen is unknown. This receptor was obtained from a young man who received the YFV17D yellow fever vaccine. This material consisted of PBMCs, taken 5 days after the yellow fever booster vaccination. V gene TRBV5-1 combines with J gene TRBJ2-1; a weak D match, TRBD2 (6 bases). CDR3 amino acids: CASSLVPLVRGEQFF. The CDR3 nucleotides read TGCGCCAGCAGCTTGGTTCCCCTAGTCCGGGGGGAGCAGTTCTTC.